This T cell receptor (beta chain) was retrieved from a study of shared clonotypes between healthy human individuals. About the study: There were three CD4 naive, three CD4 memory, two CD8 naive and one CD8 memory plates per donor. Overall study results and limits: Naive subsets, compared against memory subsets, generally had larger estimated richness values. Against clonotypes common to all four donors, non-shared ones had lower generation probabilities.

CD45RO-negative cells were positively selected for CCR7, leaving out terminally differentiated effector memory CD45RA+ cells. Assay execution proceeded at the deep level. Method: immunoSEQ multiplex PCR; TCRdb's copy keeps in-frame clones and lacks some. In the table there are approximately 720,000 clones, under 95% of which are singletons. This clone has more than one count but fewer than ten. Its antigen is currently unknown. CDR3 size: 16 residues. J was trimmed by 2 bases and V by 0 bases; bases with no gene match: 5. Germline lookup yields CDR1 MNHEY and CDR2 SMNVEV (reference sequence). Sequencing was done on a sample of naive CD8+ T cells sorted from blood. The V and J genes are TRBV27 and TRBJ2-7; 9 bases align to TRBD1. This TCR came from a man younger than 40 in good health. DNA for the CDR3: TGTGCCAGCAGTTTATCGTGGGGGGACAGGGCCTACGAGCAGTACTTC. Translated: CASSLSWGDRAYEQYF.